The 10 T cell receptor beta chains listed next were all sequenced from one sample in a study of cytomegalovirus exposure and HLA in healthy donors. Only in-frame clones appear in the TCRdb table, and some are missing; sequencing was by immunoSEQ multiplex PCR. This repertoire shows about 360,000 clones, 75% to 90% found once; its top ten account for roughly 0.83%. Sequenced material: PBMCs. These receptors were collected from a woman aged 18-29 years in good health and CMV-seronegative.

The gene calls are TRBV30 and TRBJ1-2; TRBD1 matches at 7 bases. Germline V gene lookup returns CDR1 GTSNPN and CDR2 SVGIG (reference sequence). The CDR3 totals 16 residues. J was trimmed by 3 bases and V by 2 bases; bases with no gene match: 12. The CDR3 loop reads CAWSPILTGRHYGYTF. DNA for the CDR3: TGTGCCTGGAGTCCCATCTTGACAGGGCGGCACTATGGCTACACCTTC. Combining the CDR3 with reference TRBV30 and TRBJ1-2 gives the whole variable domain SQTIHQWPATLVQPVGSPLSLECTVEGTSNPNLYWYRQAAGRGLQLLFYSVGIGQISSEVPQNLSASRPQDRQFILSSKKLLLSDSGFYLCAWSPILTGRHYGYTFGSGTRLTVV.

V gene TRBV5-1 combines with J gene TRBJ2-2, with 9 positions matching TRBD2. This CDR3 contains 17 residues. V was pared by 0 bases and J by 0 bases, with 3 bases of the junction left unmatched. The germline V gene encodes CDR1 SGHRS and CDR2 YFSETQ. The CDR3 region is CASSLGLAGPNTGELFF. The DNA for the CDR3 is TGCGCCAGCAGCTTGGGTCTAGCGGGACCGAACACCGGGGAGCTGTTTTTT.

The V call is TRBV18, the J call TRBJ2-7; no reliable D call. Germline V gives CDR1 KGHSH, CDR2 LQKENI. V was clipped by 3 bases and J by 3 bases, with 18 bases between them. CDR3 length: 16 residues. CDR3 sequence reads: CASSPSEDISYYEQYF. The CDR3 bases are TGTGCCAGCTCACCGTCAGAGGATATCTCGTACTACGAGCAGTACTTC. Variable domain in full (rest from reference TRBV18 and TRBJ2-7): NAGVMQNPRHLVRRRGQEARLRCSPMKGHSHVYWYRQLPEEGLKFMVYLQKENIIDESGMPKERFSAEFPKEGPSILRIQQVVRGDSAAYFCASSPSEDISYYEQYFGPGTRLTVT.

This clone was observed a few times. This chain uses TRBV30 with TRBJ1-1; the D is unclear. The CDR3 totals 13 residues. V was trimmed by 1 base and J by 1 base, leaving 7 bases between them. CDR1 and CDR2 (germline): GTSNPN, SVGIG (reference sequence). CDR3 loop: CAWSATPNTEAFF. In DNA form, the CDR3 reads TGTGCCTGGAGTGCGACACCGAACACTGAAGCTTTCTTT.

The chain links TRBV10-1 to TRBJ2-1, with a possible D match to TRBD2 (5 bases). The germline V gene encodes CDR1 WNHNN and CDR2 SYGVQD (reference sequence). The CDR3 totals 15 residues. The V end lost 6 bases, the J end lost 6 bases, and 18 bases lay between the germline ends. The CDR3 loop is CASSEQSRGVNEQFF. For the CDR3, the DNA is TGCGCCAGCAGCGAACAGTCTCGGGGAGTCAATGAGCAGTTCTTC.

This clone was counted a single time. CDR3 amino acids: CASSFGGIFYEQYF. The CDR3 nucleotides read TGCGCCAGCAGCTTTGGCGGGATTTTTTACGAGCAGTACTTC. The genes are TRBV5-1 and TRBJ2-7; maybe TRBD2 (6 bases). CDR1 and CDR2 (germline): SGHRS, YFSETQ. V was trimmed by 2 bases and J by 4 bases, leaving 13 bases between them. CDR3 length equals 14 residues. Full variable domain (remainder filled in from reference TRBV5-1 and TRBJ2-7): KAGVTQTPRYLIKTRGQQVTLSCSPISGHRSVSWYQQTPGQGLQFLFEYFSETQRNKGNFPGRFSGRQFSNSRSEMNVSTLELGDSALYLCASSFGGIFYEQYFGPGTRLTVT.

The V call is TRBV28, the J call TRBJ1-1; D might be TRBD1 (5 bases). The length of the CDR3 is 13 residues. Trimming pared 5 bases from V and 7 bases from J, leaving 14 bases between. Germline V lookup: CDR1 MDHEN, CDR2 SYDVKM. CDR3 protein: CASSKRTGREAFF. The CDR3 bases are TGTGCCAGCAGTAAACGTACAGGACGTGAAGCTTTCTTT.

Note on this clone: Other DNA variants within this sample encode the same CDR3. The V and J genes are TRBV5-1 and TRBJ1-1; TRBD1 agrees at 8 bases. This CDR3 spans 13 amino acids. The V segment lost 3 bases and the J segment 3 bases; nucleotides outside the gene matches: 1. Germline lookup yields CDR1 SGHRS and CDR2 YFSETQ. In nucleotides, the CDR3 is TGCGCCAGCAGCTCACAGGGGGACACTGAAGCTTTCTTT. Translated, it gives CASSSQGDTEAFF.

The V and J genes are TRBV5-1 and TRBJ2-1; D perhaps matches TRBD2 (6 bases). The ends were cut back, 4 bases at V and 4 bases at J, with 15 bases in the middle. This CDR3 region has 15 residues. Germline CDR1 and CDR2: SGHRS and YFSETQ. The CDR3 DNA is TGCGCCAGCAGCCCTCGCGGGGTAGAGTACAATGAGCAGTTCTTC. Translated, it gives CASSPRGVEYNEQFF.

To note about this clone: The sample has other DNA sequences that encode this CDR3 too. The rearrangement links TRBV28 to TRBJ2-7; 8 bases align to TRBD1. The CDR3 spans 13 residues. Germline V gene sequence: CDR1 MDHEN, CDR2 SYDVKM. V was pared by 4 bases and J by 4 bases, with 3 bases of the junction left unmatched. This chain's CDR3 is CASSSGQGYEQYF. In DNA, the CDR3 is TGTGCCAGCAGTTCAGGACAGGGATACGAGCAGTACTTC.